This passage covers 9 T cell receptor beta chains from one sample sequenced in a study of T cell responses to AZD1222 COVID-19 vaccine. Here immunoSEQ multiplex PCR was the method, and the copy in TCRdb shows in-frame clones only, minus some. The top ten clones hold 3% to 4.5% of a sample with about 120,000 clones, approximately 85% of them seen once. The sample was peripheral blood, taken on day 0 of MenACWY control vaccination. These receptors were taken from an adult in good health.

A single count supports this clone. The chain joins TRBV6-5 to TRBJ1-5; D gene uncertain. The CDR3 is 13 residues long. Trimming pared 7 bases from V and 6 bases from J, leaving 13 bases between. Germline-derived CDR1 and CDR2 are MNHEY and SVGAGI. CDR3 in amino acids: CASNRQPGQPQHF. The CDR3 DNA sequence: TGTGCCAGCAACCGCCAACCAGGTCAGCCCCAGCATTTT.

V usage is TRBV10-3 and J usage is TRBJ1-1; D gene ambiguous. V lost 4 bases to trimming and J lost 1 base, with 10 bases between them. The CDR3 extends over 14 amino acids. Germline lookup yields CDR1 ENHRY and CDR2 SYGVKD. Written as DNA, the CDR3 is TGTGCCATCAGTGCCGATAATGGGAACACTGAAGCTTTCTTT. Residues: CAISADNGNTEAFF.

The chain carries TRBV18 and TRBJ1-3, with D hard to call. The CDR3 totals 16 residues. In germline, CDR1 is KGHSH, CDR2 LQKENI. Trimming pared 5 bases from V and 0 bases from J, leaving 14 bases between. In DNA, the CDR3 is TGTGCCAGCTCATCCCTGGACGGAGACTCTGGAAACACCATATATTTT. Its protein is CASSSLDGDSGNTIYF.

This chain uses TRBV12-3 or TRBV12-4 with TRBJ2-7; no clear D gene. Trimming removed 3 bases at V and 2 bases at J, with 8 bases between. The CDR3 is 13 amino acids. In DNA form, the CDR3 reads TGTGCCAGCAGTTTTGCTTTACCCTACGAGCAGTACTTC. It translates to CASSFALPYEQYF.

V is TRBV4-3 and J is TRBJ2-1; D is perhaps TRBD1 (6 bases). The CDR3 spans 15 residues. CDR1 and CDR2 (germline): LGHNA, YSLEER. Between the trimmed V and J ends, which lost 6 bases and 2 bases, there was a span of 14 bases. The CDR3 protein is CASSAGTPAYNEQFF. Here the CDR3 DNA reads TGCGCCAGCAGTGCCGGGACACCTGCCTACAATGAGCAGTTCTTC.

V and J are TRBV19 and TRBJ1-2, with 7 bases identical to TRBD1. This CDR3 has 14 residues. Germline CDR1 and CDR2: LNHDA and SQIVND (reference sequence). The junction had 9 bases not matched to a gene; V was cut back by 8 bases and J by 3 bases. The CDR3 nucleotides read TGTGCCAGTGCCGACAGGGATCAAGACTATGGCTACACCTTC. Protein: CASADRDQDYGYTF.

The rearrangement uses TRBV15 and TRBJ1-2; 9 bases are shared with TRBD1. From germline, CDR1 is LNHNV and CDR2 YYDKDF (reference sequence). V lost 0 bases to trimming and J lost 5 bases; unmatched junction nucleotides: 7. This CDR3 contains 16 residues. DNA for the CDR3: TGTGCCACCAGCAGAGATCGGAGGACAGGGGAGTATGGCTACACCTTC. The encoded protein is CATSRDRRTGEYGYTF.

The chain uses TRBV10-1 and TRBJ1-6, with a tentative D call TRBD1 (5 bases). This CDR3 is built from 18 residues. Trimming pared 5 bases from V and 4 bases from J, leaving 21 bases between. CDR1 and CDR2 (germline): WNHNN, SYGVQD (reference sequence). For the CDR3, the DNA is TGCGCCAGCAGTATTACCGGCCGCCCTCGGGGGTATAATTCACCCCTCCACTTT. Translating it yields CASSITGRPRGYNSPLHF.

A single count supports this clone. The V and J genes are TRBV7-2 and TRBJ1-6, with 8 bases aligning to TRBD1. V lost 5 bases and J lost 0; bases outside the gene matches: 6. CDR3 size: 17 residues. Looked up from germline, CDR1 is SGHTA and CDR2 is FQGNSA. The CDR3 DNA sequence: TGTGCCAGCAGCCCGGGACAGGACCACTCCTATAATTCACCCCTCCACTTT. Translating it yields CASSPGQDHSYNSPLHF.